This T cell receptor (beta chain) was sequenced for a study of T cell clones after liver transplantation. Whole-study context: Third-party-reactive TCRbeta sequences from pre-transplant mixed lymphocyte reactions served as antigen-independent comparators. Blood was drawn pre-transplant, before withdrawal, and after full or failed withdrawal.

Assay: immunoSEQ multiplex PCR; the TCRdb copy retains only in-frame clones and omits some. The sample holds roughly 15,000 clones, roughly 91% seen once. The CDR3 consists of 19 residues. Germline trimming cut 4 bases from V and 10 bases from J; bases unmatched to any gene: 25. Germline-derived CDR1 and CDR2 are MDHEN and SYDVKM. The chain couples TRBV28 to TRBJ1-3, with TRBD1 matching over 7 bases. The sample was CD8+ T cells from blood, taken before liver transplant. This receptor was obtained from a human donor who received a liver transplant. DNA for the CDR3: TGTGCCAGCAGTTCAGGGTTGAGAAGGGCGAGGACAGGCCCAGAGACCATATATTTT. The encoded protein is CASSSGLRRARTGPETIYF.